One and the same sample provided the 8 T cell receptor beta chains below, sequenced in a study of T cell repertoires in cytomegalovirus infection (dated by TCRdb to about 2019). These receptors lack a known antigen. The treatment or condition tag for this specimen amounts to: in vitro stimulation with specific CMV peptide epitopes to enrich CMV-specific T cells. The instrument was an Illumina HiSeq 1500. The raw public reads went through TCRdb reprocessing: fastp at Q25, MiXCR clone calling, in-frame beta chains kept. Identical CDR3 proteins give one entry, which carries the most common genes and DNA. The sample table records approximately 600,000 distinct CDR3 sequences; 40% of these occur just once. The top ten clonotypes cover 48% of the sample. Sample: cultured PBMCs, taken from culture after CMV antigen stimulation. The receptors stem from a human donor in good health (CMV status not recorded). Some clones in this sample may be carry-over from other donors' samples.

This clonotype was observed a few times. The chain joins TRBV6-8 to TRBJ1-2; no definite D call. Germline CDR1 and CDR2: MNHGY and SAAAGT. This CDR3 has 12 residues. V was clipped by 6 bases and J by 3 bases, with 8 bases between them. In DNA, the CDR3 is TGTGCCAGCAGGGAAAGCTACTATGGCTACACCTTC. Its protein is CASRESYYGYTF.

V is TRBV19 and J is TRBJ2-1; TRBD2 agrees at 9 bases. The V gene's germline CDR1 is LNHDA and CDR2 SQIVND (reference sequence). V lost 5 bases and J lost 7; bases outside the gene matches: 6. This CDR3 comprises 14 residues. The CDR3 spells CASSVSGRNNEQFF. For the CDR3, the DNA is TGTGCCAGTAGTGTTAGCGGGAGAAATAATGAGCAGTTCTTC.

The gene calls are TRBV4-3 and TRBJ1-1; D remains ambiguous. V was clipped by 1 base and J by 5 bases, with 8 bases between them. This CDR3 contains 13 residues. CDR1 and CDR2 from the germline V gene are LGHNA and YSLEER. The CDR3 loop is CASSQGWETEAFF. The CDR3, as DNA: TGCGCCAGCAGCCAAGGTTGGGAGACTGAAGCTTTCTTT.

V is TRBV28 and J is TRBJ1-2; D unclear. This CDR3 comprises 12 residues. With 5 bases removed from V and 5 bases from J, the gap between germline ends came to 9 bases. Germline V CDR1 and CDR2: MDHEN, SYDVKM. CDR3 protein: CASSLTVYGYTF. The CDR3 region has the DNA TGTGCCAGCAGTCTGACGGTATATGGCTACACCTTC.

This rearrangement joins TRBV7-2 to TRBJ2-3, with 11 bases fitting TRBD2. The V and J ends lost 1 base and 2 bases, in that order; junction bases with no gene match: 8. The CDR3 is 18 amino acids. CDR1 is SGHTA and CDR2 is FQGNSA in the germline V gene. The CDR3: CASSLDPLAGGSTDTQYF. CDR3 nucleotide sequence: TGTGCCAGCAGCTTAGATCCTCTAGCGGGGGGTTCCACAGATACGCAGTATTTT.

Here the CDR3 reads CASAPSLNEKLFF. CDR3 DNA sequence: TGTGCCAGCGCACCGAGCCTTAATGAAAAACTGTTTTTT. The V gene is TRBV7-7, the J gene TRBJ1-4, with D hard to call. With 8 bases removed from V and 4 bases from J, the gap between germline ends came to 11 bases. Germline V gene lookup returns CDR1 SSHAT and CDR2 FNYEAQ (reference sequence). This CDR3 region has 13 residues.

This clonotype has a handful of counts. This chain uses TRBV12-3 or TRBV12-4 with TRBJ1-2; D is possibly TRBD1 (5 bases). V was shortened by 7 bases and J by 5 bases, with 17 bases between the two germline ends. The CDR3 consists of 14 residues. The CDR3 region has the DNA TGTGCCAGCAATTCCGGGACCCTCCGGTATGGCTACACCTTC. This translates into CASNSGTLRYGYTF.

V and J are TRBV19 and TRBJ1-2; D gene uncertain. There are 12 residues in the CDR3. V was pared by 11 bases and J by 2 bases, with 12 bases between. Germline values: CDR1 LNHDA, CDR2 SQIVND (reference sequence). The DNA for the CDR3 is TGTGCCGGAAGCTTTGGAAACTATGGCTACACCTTC. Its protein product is CAGSFGNYGYTF.